The 16 T cell receptor beta chains listed next were all sequenced from one sample in a study of early T cells in non-severe SARS-CoV-2 infection (dated by TCRdb to about 2021). The library was built by means of 5' RACE. The run used a NextSeq 500. The public reads were reprocessed in TCRdb via fastp at Q25 and MiXCR, keeping in-frame beta chains. Every entry covers one CDR3 protein and lists the most common genes and DNA from its rows. The sample includes around 61,000 distinct CDR3 sequences, with roughly a tenth observed a single time. Around 6% of the sample comes from the top ten. The sequenced material came from whole blood. All receptors derive from an adult who was a healthcare worker with PCR-confirmed SARS-CoV-2 infection or an uninfected control (not recorded which).

The rearrangement joins TRBV12-3 or TRBV12-4 to TRBJ1-5, with D maybe TRBD1 (5 bases). V gave up 3 bases and J gave up 0 bases, with 9 bases separating them. CDR3 length equals 15 residues. The CDR3 region is CASSLKGLSNQPQHF. CDR3 nucleotides: TGTGCCAGCAGTTTGAAGGGGCTTAGCAATCAGCCCCAGCATTTT.

The CDR3 region is CASSGQGSGNNEQFF. In nucleotides, the CDR3 is TGTGCCAGCAGCGGACAGGGGTCGGGGAACAATGAGCAGTTCTTC. The V and J genes are TRBV9 and TRBJ2-1; 8 bases fit TRBD1. The CDR3 is 15 residues long. CDR1 and CDR2 (germline): SGDLS, YYNGEE. J gave up 5 bases and V 3 bases, and 7 bases lay outside the gene matches. The full variable domain, with the rest looked up from reference TRBV9 and TRBJ2-1, is DSGVTQTPKHLITATGQRVTLRCSPRSGDLSVYWYQQSLDQGLQFLIQYYNGEERAKGNILERFSAQQFPDLHSELNLSSLELGDSALYFCASSGQGSGNNEQFFGPGTRLTVL.

This clonotype has at least ten counts. The CDR3 reads CATHPGSGETQYF. The CDR3 DNA sequence: TGCGCCACCCACCCCGGGTCCGGGGAGACCCAGTACTTC. The chain is built from TRBV5-1 and TRBJ2-5; no firm D call. The V end was cut by 9 bases, the J end by 5 bases, with 17 bases between. CDR1 is SGHRS, CDR2 YFSETQ, per germline. The CDR3 totals 13 residues. Together with reference TRBV5-1 and TRBJ2-5, the CDR3 gives the full variable domain: KAGVTQTPRYLIKTRGQQVTLSCSPISGHRSVSWYQQTPGQGLQFLFEYFSETQRNKGNFPGRFSGRQFSNSRSEMNVSTLELGDSALYLCATHPGSGETQYFGPGTRLLVL.

This clonotype was recorded many times. CDR3 loop: CASSPGFGTMLNEQFF. CDR3 DNA: TGTGCCAGCAGCCCGGGCTTCGGTACAATGTTGAATGAGCAGTTCTTC. The chain combines TRBV7-3 with TRBJ2-1, with D uncertain. The CDR3 loop spans 16 amino acids. V dropped 5 bases and J dropped 7 bases, with 21 bases sitting between them. Germline CDR1 is SGHTA and CDR2 is FQGTGA.

V and J are TRBV4-1 and TRBJ2-3, with no clear D. The CDR3 loop spans 15 amino acids. Looked up from germline, CDR1 is MGHRA and CDR2 is YSYEKL. The V gene lost 0 bases and the J gene lost 0 bases, with 7 bases spanning the gap. In DNA, the CDR3 is TGCGCCAGCAGCCAAGATCCGAGAAGCACAGATACGCAGTATTTT. Translating gives CASSQDPRSTDTQYF.

This clonotype has more than one count but fewer than ten. V and J are TRBV10-3 and TRBJ2-1; D may be TRBD2 (6 bases). From germline, CDR1 is ENHRY and CDR2 SYGVKD. V shed 5 bases and J shed 8 bases, with 10 bases lying between them. The CDR3 consists of 12 residues. In DNA form, the CDR3 reads TGTGCCATCAGTCTAGCGAACTATGAGCAGTTCTTC. Protein: CAISLANYEQFF.

In its sample, this clonotype was seen many times. The chain combines TRBV7-2 with TRBJ1-1; possible D gene TRBD1, 6 bases. V dropped 2 bases and J dropped 4 bases, with 11 bases sitting between them. The length of the CDR3 is 14 residues. Looked up from germline, CDR1 is SGHTA and CDR2 is FQGNSA. This CDR3 is CASSLHREGTEAFF. CDR3 nucleotides: TGTGCCAGCAGCTTACACAGGGAAGGCACTGAAGCTTTCTTT. Drawing the rest from reference TRBV7-2 and TRBJ1-1, the complete variable domain is GAGVSQSPSNKVTEKGKDVELRCDPISGHTALYWYRQSLGQGLEFLIYFQGNSAPDKSGLPSDRFSAERTGGSVSTLTIQRTQQEDSAVYLCASSLHREGTEAFFGQGTRLTVV.

This clonotype was detected many times. The rearrangement links TRBV20-1 to TRBJ2-3; TRBD1 matches 10 bases. V lost 1 base to trimming and J lost 5 bases; unmatched junction nucleotides: 6. The CDR3 totals 15 residues. Germline V lookup: CDR1 DFQATT, CDR2 SNEGSKA (reference sequence). DNA for the CDR3: TGCAGTGCTAGAGGGAGACAGGGGGCCGGAGATACGCAGTATTTT. Protein: CSARGRQGAGDTQYF.

The sample holds many counts of this clonotype. The chain links TRBV13 to TRBJ2-1, with D unclear. This CDR3 contains 14 residues. Germline V gives CDR1 PRHDT, CDR2 FYEKMQ (reference sequence). Trimming shortened V by 5 bases and J by 0 bases, and 8 bases separated the two germline ends. This CDR3 is CASSPRGSYNEQFF. The CDR3, as DNA: TGTGCCAGCAGCCCCCGCGGCTCCTACAATGAGCAGTTCTTC.

The chain links TRBV29-1 to TRBJ1-3; possibly TRBD1 for D (5 bases). Germline V lookup: CDR1 SQVTM, CDR2 ANQGSEA. The CDR3 runs 14 residues. Trimming removed 4 bases from V and 4 bases from J, with 14 bases in between. The CDR3 reads CSVVPWGVGNTIYF. CDR3 DNA sequence: TGCAGCGTTGTCCCCTGGGGGGTCGGAAACACCATATATTTT.

This sequence joins TRBV19 and TRBJ1-1; TRBD1 is a possible D gene (5 bases). Germline-derived CDR1 and CDR2 are LNHDA and SQIVND (reference sequence). Trimming shortened V by 4 bases and J by 2 bases, and 14 bases separated the two germline ends. This CDR3 spans 15 amino acids. The CDR3 DNA reads as TGTGCCAGTAGTACCCCCCAGGGACCTAACACTGAAGCTTTCTTT. It is translated as CASSTPQGPNTEAFF.

V and J are TRBV5-1 and TRBJ2-5; D not resolved. The length of the CDR3 is 15 residues. V was clipped by 3 bases and J by 2 bases, with 14 bases between them. Germline V CDR1 and CDR2: SGHRS, YFSETQ. Here the CDR3 reads CASSWPGDRQETQYF. The CDR3 DNA reads TGCGCCAGCAGCTGGCCCGGCGACCGGCAAGAGACCCAGTACTTC.

This clonotype was found a few times. J is TRBJ2-3 and V is TRBV15, with no clear D. The CDR3 spans 13 residues. Germline loops: CDR1 LNHNV, CDR2 YYDKDF (reference sequence). The V and J ends lost 3 bases and 10 bases respectively, with 14 bases between them. CDR3 DNA sequence: TGTGCCACCAGCAGTCTCCAGTCTGAGCCGCAGTATTTT. It encodes CATSSLQSEPQYF. The variable domain in full, with the rest retrieved from reference TRBV15 and TRBJ2-3, is DAMVIQNPRYQVTQFGKPVTLSCSQTLNHNVMYWYQQKSSQAPKLLFHYYDKDFNNEADTPDNFQSRRPNTSFCFLDIRSPGLGDTAMYLCATSSLQSEPQYFGPGTRLTVL.

This clonotype was recorded at least ten times. The rearrangement links TRBV6-5 to TRBJ1-1, with unresolved D. V gave up 10 bases and J gave up 1 base, with 13 bases separating them. Germline V gene lookup returns CDR1 MNHEY and CDR2 SVGAGI. The CDR3 has 13 residues. For the CDR3, the DNA is TGTGCCACCAGCGCAGCGGGGAACACTGAAGCTTTCTTT. It yields the protein CATSAAGNTEAFF.

The V and J genes are TRBV6-2 or TRBV6-3 and TRBJ2-7; unclear D gene. CDR3 length: 11 residues. Germline CDR1 is MNHEY and CDR2 is SVGEGT. V was cut by 4 bases and J by 2 bases, with 3 bases left in between. The CDR3 spells CASSSPYEQYF. The DNA for the CDR3 is TGTGCCAGCAGTTCCCCCTACGAGCAGTACTTC.

This chain links TRBV29-1 with TRBJ1-3; no clear D gene. Between the trimmed V and J ends, which lost 4 bases and 1 base, there was a span of 8 bases. The CDR3 length is 13 residues. Germline V gives CDR1 SQVTM, CDR2 ANQGSEA. CDR3 residues: CSVVSPSGNTIYF. CDR3 coding DNA: TGCAGCGTTGTTTCGCCTTCTGGAAACACCATATATTTT.